This T cell receptor (beta chain) was obtained from a study of molecular identifiers for immune sequencing clone quantification. The sorting of naive CD8 T cells used the CD8+CD4-CCR7+CD45RA+ phenotype. With regard to this clonotype: Sequence at one end of the junction differs from germline and may be a read error.

A single record per CDR3 protein comes from TCRdb applying MiXCR to the PCR reads. This sample has approximately 320,000 distinct CDR3 sequences, with roughly a quarter found just once. This sequence was found in a human donor in good health. Some libraries in this study had Jurkat cell RNA spiked in. Sequencing was carried out using naive CD8+ T cells from blood, with Jurkat cell RNA spiked in. This sample's subset: FACS-sorted CD8+CD4-CCR7+CD45RA+ naive T cells.

The CDR3 coding sequence is TGCGCCAGCAGCCAAGATCGCGGGGGCTCCTACAATGAGCAGCTCTTC. This translates into CASSQDRGGSYNEQLF. The chain is built from TRBV4-3 and TRBJ2-1, with D tentatively TRBD2 (7 bases). This CDR3 has 16 amino acids. Per germline, CDR1 LGHNA and CDR2 YSLEER.